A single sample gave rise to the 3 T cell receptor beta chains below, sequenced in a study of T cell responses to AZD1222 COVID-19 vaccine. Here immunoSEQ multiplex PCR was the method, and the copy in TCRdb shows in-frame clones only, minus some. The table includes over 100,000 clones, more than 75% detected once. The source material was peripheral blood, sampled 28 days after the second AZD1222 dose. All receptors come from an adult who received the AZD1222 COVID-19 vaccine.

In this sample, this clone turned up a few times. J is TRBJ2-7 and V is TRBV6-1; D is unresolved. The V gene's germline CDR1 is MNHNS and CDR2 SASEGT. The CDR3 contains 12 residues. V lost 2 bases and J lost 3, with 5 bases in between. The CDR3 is CASSESNYEQYF. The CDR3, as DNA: TGTGCCAGCAGTGAAAGTAACTACGAGCAGTACTTC.

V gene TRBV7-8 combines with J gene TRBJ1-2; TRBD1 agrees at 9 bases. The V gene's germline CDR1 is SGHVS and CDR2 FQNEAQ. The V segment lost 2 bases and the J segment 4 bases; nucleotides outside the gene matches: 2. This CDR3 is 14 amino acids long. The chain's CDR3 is CASSLLGQGYGYTF. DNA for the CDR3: TGTGCCAGCAGCTTACTGGGACAGGGCTATGGCTACACCTTC.

The CDR3 sequence is CASSYNRDGYTF. The CDR3 DNA reads TGTGCCAGCAGCTATAACAGGGATGGCTACACCTTC. This rearrangement joins TRBV5-4 to TRBJ1-2; D may be TRBD1 (6 bases). CDR1 is SGHNT, CDR2 YYREEE, per germline (reference sequence). V was trimmed by 3 bases and J by 6 bases, leaving 9 bases between them. The CDR3 covers 12 residues.